This T cell receptor (beta chain) derives from a study of breast tumors, draining lymph nodes, adjacent tissues. Whole-study findings and limits: Tumor TCR diversity was below lymph nodes but above nontumor tissue.

Axillary draining lymph nodes of breast cancer patients supplied the node samples. For this clonotype: Its antigen is unidentified. It may be a read error: a sequence one base away is much more abundant.

A single record per CDR3 protein comes from TCRdb applying MiXCR to the multiplex PCR reads. Of approximately 280,000 distinct CDR3 sequences in the sample, roughly 30% were seen once. The sample comprised axillary lymph node tissue. The receptor comes from a female donor with breast cancer. Some clones in this sample may be carry-over from other donors' samples.

The CDR3 nucleotides read TGTGCCAGCACCCCGGGACAGGCAAACTGCGAGCAGTACTTC. Residues: CASTPGQANCEQYF. The V and J genes are TRBV6-6 and TRBJ2-5; TRBD1 agrees at 8 bases. The DNA end lines up better with TRBJ2-7; the J call may be wrong. The length of the CDR3 is 14 residues. CDR1 is MNHNY and CDR2 is SVGAGI in the germline V gene (reference sequence).